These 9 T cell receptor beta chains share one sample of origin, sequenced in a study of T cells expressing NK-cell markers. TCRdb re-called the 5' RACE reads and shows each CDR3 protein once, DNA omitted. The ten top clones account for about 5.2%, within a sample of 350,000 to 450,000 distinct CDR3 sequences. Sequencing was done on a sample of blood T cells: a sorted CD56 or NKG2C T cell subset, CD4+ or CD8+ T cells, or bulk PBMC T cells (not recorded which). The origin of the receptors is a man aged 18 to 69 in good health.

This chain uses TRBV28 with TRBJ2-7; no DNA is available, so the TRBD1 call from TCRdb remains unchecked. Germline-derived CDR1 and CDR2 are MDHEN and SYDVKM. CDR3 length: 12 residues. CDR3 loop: CASTRPGYEQYF.

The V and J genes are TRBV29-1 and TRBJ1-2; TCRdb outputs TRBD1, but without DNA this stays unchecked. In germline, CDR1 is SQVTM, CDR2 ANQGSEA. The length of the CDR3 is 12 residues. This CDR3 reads CSVADRNYGYTF.

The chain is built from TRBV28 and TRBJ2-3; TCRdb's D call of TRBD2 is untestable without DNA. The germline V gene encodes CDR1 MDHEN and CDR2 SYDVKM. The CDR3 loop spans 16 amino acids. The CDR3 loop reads CASSSKRGGLVDTQYF. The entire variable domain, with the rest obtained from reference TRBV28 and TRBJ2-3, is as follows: DVKVTQSSRYLVKRTGEKVFLECVQDMDHENMFWYRQDPGLGLRLIYFSYDVKMKEKGDIPEGYSVSREKKERFSLILESASTNQTSMYLCASSSKRGGLVDTQYFGPGTRLTVL.

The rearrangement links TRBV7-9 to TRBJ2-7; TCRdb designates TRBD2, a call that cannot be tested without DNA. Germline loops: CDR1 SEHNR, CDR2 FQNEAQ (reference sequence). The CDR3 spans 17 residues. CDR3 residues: CASSPTTTYTSSYEQYF.

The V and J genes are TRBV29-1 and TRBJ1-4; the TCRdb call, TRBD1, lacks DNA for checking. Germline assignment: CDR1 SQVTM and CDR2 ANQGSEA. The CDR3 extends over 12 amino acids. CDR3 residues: CSPPGPSEKLFF. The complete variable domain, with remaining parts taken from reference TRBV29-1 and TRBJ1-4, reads SAVISQKPSRDICQRGTSLTIQCQVDSQVTMMFWYRQQPGQSLTLIATANQGSEATYESGFVIDKFPISRPNLTFSTLTVSNMSPEDSSIYLCSPPGPSEKLFFGSGTQLSVL.

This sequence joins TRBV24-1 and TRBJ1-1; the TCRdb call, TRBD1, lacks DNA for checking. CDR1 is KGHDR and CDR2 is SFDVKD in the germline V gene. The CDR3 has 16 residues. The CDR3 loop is CATSDGGQGSGTEAFF.

The CDR3 is CASREGTHSGNTIYF. V and J are TRBV6-1 and TRBJ1-3; lacking DNA, the TRBD1 call made by TCRdb goes unchecked. The CDR3 is 15 amino acids. From germline, CDR1 is MNHNS and CDR2 SASEGT.

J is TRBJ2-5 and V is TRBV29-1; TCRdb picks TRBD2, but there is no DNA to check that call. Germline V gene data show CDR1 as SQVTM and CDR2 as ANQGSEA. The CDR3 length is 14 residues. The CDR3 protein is CSVDGTSGQETQYF.

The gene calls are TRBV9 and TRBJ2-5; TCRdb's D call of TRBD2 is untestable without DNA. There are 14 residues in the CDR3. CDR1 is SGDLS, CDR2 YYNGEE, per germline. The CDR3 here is CASSVGSSAETQYF.